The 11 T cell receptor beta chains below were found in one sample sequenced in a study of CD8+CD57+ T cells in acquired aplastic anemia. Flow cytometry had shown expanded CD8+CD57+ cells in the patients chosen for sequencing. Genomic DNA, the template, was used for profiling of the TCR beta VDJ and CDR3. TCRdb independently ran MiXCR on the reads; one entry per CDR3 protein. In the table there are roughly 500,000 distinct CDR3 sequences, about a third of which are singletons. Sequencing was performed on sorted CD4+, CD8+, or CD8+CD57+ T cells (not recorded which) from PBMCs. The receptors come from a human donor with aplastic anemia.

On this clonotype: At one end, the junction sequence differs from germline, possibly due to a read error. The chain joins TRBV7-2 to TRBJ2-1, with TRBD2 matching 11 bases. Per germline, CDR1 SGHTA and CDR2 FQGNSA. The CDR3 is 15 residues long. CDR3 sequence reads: CASSIAGGRDNEQFF. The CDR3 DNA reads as TGTGCCAGCAGCATAGCGGGGGGGAGGGACAATGAGCAGTTCTTC.

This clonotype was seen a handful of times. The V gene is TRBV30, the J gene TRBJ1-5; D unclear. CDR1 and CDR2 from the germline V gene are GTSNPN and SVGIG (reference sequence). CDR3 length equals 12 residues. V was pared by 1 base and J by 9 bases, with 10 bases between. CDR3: CAWSGLGRPQHF. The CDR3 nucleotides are TGTGCCTGGAGTGGACTAGGTAGGCCCCAGCATTTT.

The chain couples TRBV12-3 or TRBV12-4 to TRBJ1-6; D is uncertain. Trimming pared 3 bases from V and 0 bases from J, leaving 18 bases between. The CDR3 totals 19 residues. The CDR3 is CASSFLGPDRSSYNSPLHF. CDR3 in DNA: TGTGCCAGCAGTTTTCTAGGTCCGGACCGCAGCTCCTATAATTCACCCCTCCACTTT.

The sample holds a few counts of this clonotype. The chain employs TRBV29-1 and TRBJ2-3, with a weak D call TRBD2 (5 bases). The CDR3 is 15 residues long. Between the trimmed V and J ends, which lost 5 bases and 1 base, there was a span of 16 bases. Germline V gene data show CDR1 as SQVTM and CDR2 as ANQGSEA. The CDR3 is CSVPTSGLGTDTQYF. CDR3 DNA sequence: TGCAGCGTTCCTACAAGCGGCCTGGGCACAGATACGCAGTATTTT.

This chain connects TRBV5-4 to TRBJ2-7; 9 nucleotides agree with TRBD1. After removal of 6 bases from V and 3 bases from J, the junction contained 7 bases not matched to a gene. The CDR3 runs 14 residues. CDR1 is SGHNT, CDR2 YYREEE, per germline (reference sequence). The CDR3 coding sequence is TGTGCCAGCAACCAACAGGGGGCAAGCTACGAGCAGTACTTC. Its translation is CASNQQGASYEQYF.

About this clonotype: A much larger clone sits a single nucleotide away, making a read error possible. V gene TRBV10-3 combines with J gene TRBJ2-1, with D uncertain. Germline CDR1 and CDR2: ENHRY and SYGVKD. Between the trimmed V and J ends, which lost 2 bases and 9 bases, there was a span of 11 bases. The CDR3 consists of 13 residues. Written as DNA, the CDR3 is TGTGCCATCAGTGAGGTAGGAAGGAGTGAGCAGTTCTTC. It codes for CAISEVGRSEQFF.

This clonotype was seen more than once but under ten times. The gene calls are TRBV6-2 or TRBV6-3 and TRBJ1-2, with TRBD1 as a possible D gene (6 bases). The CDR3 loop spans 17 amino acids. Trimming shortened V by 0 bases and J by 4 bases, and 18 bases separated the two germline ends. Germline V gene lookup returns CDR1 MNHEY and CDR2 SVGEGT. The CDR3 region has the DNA TGTGCCAGCAGTTACTCCGCTGTGGGGGGCGCATCCTATGGCTACACCTTC. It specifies CASSYSAVGGASYGYTF.

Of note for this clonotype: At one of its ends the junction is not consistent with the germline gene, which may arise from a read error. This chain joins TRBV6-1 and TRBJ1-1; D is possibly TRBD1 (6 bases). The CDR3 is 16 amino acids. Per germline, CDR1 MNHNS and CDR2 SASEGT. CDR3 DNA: TGTGCCAGCAGTGAAGTACGGGCAGGGGTGGGCACTGTAGCTTTCTTT. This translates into CASSEVRAGVGTVAFF.

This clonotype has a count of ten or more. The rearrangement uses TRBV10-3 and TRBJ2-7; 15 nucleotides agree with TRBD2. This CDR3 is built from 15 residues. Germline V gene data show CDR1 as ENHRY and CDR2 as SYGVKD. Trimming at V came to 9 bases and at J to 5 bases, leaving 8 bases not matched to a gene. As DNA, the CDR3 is TGTGCCATTAGGGCACGGACTAGCGGGGGGGACGAGCAGTACTTC. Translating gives CAIRARTSGGDEQYF.

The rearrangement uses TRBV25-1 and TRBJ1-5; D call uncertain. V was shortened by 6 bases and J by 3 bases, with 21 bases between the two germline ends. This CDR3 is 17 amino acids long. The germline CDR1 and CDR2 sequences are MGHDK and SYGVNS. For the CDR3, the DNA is TGTGCCAGCAGCCCGCCTACCATCCACGAGAACAATCAGCCCCAGCATTTT. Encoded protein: CASSPPTIHENNQPQHF.

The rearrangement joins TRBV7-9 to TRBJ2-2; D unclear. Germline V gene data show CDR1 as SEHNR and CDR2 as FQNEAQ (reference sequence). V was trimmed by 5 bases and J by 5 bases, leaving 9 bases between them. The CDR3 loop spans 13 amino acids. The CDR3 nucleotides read TGTGCCAGCAGCCCCCTGAGTACCGGGGAGCTGTTTTTT. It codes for CASSPLSTGELFF.